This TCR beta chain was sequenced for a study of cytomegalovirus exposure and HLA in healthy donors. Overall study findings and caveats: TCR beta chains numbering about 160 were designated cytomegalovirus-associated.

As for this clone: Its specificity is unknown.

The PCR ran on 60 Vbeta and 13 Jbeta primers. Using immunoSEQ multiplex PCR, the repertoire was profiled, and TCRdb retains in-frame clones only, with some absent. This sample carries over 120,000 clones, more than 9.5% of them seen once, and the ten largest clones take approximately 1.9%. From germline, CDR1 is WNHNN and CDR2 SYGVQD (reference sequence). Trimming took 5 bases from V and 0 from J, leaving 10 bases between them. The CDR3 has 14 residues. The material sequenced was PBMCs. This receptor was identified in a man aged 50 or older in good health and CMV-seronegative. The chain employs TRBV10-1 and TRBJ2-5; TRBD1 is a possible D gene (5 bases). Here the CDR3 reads CASSPPGYQETQYF. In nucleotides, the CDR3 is TGCGCCAGCAGTCCCCCAGGGTACCAAGAGACCCAGTACTTC.